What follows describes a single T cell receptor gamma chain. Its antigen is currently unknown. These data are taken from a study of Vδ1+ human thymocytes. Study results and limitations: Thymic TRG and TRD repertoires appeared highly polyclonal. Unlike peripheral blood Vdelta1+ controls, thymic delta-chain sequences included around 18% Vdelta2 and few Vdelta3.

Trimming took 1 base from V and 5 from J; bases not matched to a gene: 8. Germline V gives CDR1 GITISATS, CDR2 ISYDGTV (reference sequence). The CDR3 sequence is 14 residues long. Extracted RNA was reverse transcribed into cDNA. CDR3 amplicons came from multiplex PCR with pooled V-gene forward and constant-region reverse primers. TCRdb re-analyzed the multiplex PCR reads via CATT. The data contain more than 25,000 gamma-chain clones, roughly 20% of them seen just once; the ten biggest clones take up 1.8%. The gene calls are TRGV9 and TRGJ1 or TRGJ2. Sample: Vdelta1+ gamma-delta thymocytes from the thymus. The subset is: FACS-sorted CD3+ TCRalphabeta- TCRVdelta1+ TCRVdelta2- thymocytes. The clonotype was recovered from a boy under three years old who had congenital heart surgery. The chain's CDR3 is CALWEVKEDYKKLF. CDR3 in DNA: TGTGCCTTGTGGGAGGTAAAGGAGGATTATAAGAAACTCTTT.